This T cell receptor (beta chain) stems from a study of cytomegalovirus exposure and HLA in healthy donors. When sampled, the donors appeared nominally healthy, though they likely had unrecorded immune exposures. The PCR employed 60 Vbeta primers together with 13 Jbeta primers. Assay used: immunoSEQ multiplex PCR; TCRdb lists only in-frame clones, some missing. Among under 150,000 clones listed, 79% were seen once. Study-wide results and caveats: What a later analysis reportedly showed was that an Asian-associated ancestry cluster had fewer N-insertions than the roughly 670-donor mean. Researchers left out some V segments, among them TRBV6-2 and TRBV6-3, as indistinguishable. Associated with cytomegalovirus, according to the listing, were 164 TCR beta chains.

This clone has more than one count but fewer than ten. The antigen is undetermined. CDR3 size: 14 residues. The V gene end was trimmed by 4 bases and the J gene end by 3 bases; junction bases not matched to a gene: 6. Germline V gene lookup returns CDR1 MNHEY and CDR2 SVGAGI. The specimen sequenced was PBMCs. The chain combines TRBV6-5 with TRBJ2-7; 7 bases are a match to TRBD2. The receptor's source is a male donor in good health and CMV-seronegative. In DNA, the CDR3 is TGTGCCAGCAGTTTCACTAGCGAGGACTACGAGCAGTACTTC. This codes for CASSFTSEDYEQYF.